This entry is about one T cell receptor (beta chain). Antigen unknown. Generated by immunoSEQ multiplex PCR, the TCRdb table keeps only in-frame clones and is missing some. Seen here are about 100,000 clones, over 85% observed once, and the top ten hold 0.89%. These data belong to a study of cytomegalovirus exposure and HLA in healthy donors. Broader study findings: It was confirmed in vitro that a few of the CMV-associated chains were specific for CMV antigens.

CDR3 length: 12 residues. Germline values: CDR1 GTSNPN, CDR2 SVGIG (reference sequence). Between the trimmed V and J ends, which lost 0 bases and 5 bases, there was a span of 6 bases. The receptor comes from a woman younger than 30 in good health and CMV-seronegative. The sample consisted of PBMCs. The chain carries TRBV30 and TRBJ2-3; D unresolved. CDR3 nucleotide sequence: TGTGCCTGGAGTGTACTTTTAGATACGCAGTATTTT. Its translation is CAWSVLLDTQYF.